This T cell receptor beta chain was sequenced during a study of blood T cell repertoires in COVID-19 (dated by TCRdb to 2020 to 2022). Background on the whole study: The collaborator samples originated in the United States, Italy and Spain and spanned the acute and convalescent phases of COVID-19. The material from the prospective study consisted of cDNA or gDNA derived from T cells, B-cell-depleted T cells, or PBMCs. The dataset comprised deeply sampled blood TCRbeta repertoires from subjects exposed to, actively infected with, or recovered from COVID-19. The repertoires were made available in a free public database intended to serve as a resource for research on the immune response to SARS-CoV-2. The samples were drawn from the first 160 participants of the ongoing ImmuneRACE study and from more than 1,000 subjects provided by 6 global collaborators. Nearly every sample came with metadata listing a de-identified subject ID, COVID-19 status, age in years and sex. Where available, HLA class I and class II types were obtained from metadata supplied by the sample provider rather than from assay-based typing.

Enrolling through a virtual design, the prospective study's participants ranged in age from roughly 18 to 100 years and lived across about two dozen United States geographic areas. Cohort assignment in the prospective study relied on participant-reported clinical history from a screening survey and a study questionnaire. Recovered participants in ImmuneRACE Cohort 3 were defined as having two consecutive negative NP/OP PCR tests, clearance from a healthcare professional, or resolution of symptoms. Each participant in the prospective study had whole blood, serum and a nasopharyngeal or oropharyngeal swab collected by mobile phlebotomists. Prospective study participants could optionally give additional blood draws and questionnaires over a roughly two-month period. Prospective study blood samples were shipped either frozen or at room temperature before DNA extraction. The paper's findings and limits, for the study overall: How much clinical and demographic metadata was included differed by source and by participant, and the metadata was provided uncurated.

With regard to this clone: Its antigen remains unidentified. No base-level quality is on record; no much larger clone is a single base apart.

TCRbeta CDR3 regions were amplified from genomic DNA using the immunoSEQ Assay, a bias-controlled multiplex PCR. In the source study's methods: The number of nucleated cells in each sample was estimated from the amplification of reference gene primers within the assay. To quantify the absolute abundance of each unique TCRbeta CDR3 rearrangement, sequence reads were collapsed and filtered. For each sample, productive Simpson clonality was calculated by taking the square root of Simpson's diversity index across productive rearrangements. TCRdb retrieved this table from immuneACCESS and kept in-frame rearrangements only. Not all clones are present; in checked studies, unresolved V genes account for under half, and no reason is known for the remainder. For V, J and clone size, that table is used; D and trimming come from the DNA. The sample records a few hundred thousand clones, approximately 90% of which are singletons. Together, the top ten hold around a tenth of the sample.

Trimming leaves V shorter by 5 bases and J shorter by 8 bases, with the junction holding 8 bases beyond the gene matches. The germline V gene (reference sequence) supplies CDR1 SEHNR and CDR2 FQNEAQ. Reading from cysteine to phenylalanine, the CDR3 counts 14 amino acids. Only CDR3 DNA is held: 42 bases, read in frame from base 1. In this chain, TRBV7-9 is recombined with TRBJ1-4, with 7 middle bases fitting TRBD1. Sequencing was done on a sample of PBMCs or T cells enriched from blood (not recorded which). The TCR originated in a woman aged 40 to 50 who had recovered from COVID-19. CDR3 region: CASSRTGDREKLFF. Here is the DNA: TGTGCCAGCAGCAGAACAGGGGATCGGGAAAAACTGTTTTTT.